This T cell receptor beta chain comes out of a study of Tregs in tolerant kidney transplant recipients. Method: immunoSEQ multiplex PCR; TCRdb's copy keeps in-frame clones and lacks some. This table has approximately 67,000 clones, about nine tenths appearing once. Unstimulated Tregs (CD4+CD25+CD127-) and CD4+CD25- non-Tregs were sorted from PBMCs. V lost 4 bases and J 2 bases, leaving 9 bases between the germline ends. The CDR3 contains 13 residues. The V gene's germline CDR1 is SQVTM and CDR2 ANQGSEA. This clone was picked up one time. Its target is unknown. Study-level findings and limits: This study did not directly address biological reproducibility. The most relevant donor-specific Treg TCRbeta repertoire apparently came from expansion with activated donor B cells. Antigen-driven expansion was suggested because donor-specific Tregs expanded more than all Tregs in tolerant patients.

The sequence came from a human donor who received a combined kidney and bone marrow transplant. The sample was CD8+ T cells from blood, taken before the transplant. The V call is TRBV29-1, the J call TRBJ2-1; tentatively, D is TRBD2 (5 bases). Written as DNA, the CDR3 is TGCAGCGTTGCGGGGAGAACCTACAATGAGCAGTTCTTC. As protein: CSVAGRTYNEQFF.